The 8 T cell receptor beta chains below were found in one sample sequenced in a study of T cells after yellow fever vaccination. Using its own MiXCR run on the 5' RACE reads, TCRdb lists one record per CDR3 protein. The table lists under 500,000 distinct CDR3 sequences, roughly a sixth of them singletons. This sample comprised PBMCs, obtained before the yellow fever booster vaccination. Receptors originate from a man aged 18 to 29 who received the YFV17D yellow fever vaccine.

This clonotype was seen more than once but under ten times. This CDR3 is CASSYWASGTYEQYF. Here the CDR3 DNA reads TGTGCCAGCAGTTACTGGGCTAGCGGGACCTACGAGCAGTACTTC. V is TRBV6-2 or TRBV6-3 and J is TRBJ2-7, with 9 bases that match TRBD2. The CDR3 has 15 residues. In germline, CDR1 is MNHEY, CDR2 SVGEGT. V was clipped by 1 base and J by 2 bases; unmatched bases: 3.

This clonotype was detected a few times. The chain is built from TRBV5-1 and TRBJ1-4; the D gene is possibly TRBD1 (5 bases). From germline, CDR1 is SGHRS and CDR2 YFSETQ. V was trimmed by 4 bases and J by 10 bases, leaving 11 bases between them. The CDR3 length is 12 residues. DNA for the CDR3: TGCGCCAGCAGCCCGGACCAGGGAAAACTGTTTTTT. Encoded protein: CASSPDQGKLFF.

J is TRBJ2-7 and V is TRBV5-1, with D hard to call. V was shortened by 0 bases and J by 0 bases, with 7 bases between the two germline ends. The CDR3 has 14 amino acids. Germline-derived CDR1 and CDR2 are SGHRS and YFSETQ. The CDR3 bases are TGCGCCAGCAGCTTGGTTACCAGCTCCTACGAGCAGTACTTC. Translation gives CASSLVTSSYEQYF.

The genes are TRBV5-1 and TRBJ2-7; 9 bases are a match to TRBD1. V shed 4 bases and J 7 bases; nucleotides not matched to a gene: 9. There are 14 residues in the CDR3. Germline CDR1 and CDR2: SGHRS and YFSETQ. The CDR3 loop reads CASSPGTGIDEQYV. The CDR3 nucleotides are TGCGCCAGCAGCCCCGGGACAGGGATCGATGAGCAGTACGTC.

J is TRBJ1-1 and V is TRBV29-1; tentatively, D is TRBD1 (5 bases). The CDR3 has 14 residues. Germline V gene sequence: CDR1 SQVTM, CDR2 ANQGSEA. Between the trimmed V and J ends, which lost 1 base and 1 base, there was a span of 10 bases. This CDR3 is CSVEGRVWNTEAFF. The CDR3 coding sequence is TGCAGCGTTGAAGGCAGGGTTTGGAACACTGAAGCTTTCTTT.

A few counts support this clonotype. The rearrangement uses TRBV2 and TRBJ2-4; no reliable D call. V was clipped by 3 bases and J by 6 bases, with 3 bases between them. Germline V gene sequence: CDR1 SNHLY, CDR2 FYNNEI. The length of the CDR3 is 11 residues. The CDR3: CASSDLNIQYF. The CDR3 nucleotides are TGTGCCAGCAGTGACCTAAACATTCAGTACTTC.

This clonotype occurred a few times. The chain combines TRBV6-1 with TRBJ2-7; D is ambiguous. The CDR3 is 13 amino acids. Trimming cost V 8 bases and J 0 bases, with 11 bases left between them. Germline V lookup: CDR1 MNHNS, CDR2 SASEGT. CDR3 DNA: TGTGCCAGCTGTGCTAGGAACTCCTACGAGCAGTACTTC. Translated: CASCARNSYEQYF.

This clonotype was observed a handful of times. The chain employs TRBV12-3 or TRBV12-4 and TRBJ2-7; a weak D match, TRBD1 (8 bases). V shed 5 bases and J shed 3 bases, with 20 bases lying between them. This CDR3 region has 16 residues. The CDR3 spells CASSAPHRGRVYEQYF. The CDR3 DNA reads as TGTGCCAGCAGTGCCCCCCACAGGGGGAGGGTCTACGAGCAGTACTTC.